These 17 T cell receptor beta chains share one sample of origin, sequenced in a study of blood T cell repertoires in COVID-19. The assay was immunoSEQ multiplex PCR, and TCRdb's table has in-frame clones only and misses some. Of about 210,000 clones listed, just under 85% are singletons. The sample comprised peripheral blood. The receptors originated from a woman in her fifties or sixties with active or convalescent COVID-19.

The V call is TRBV7-2, the J call TRBJ2-7, with a possible D match to TRBD2 (6 bases). The CDR3 spans 14 residues. The V gene's germline CDR1 is SGHTA and CDR2 FQGNSA. The germline V and J ends were trimmed by 4 bases and 0 bases, with 10 bases remaining between them. The DNA of the CDR3 is TGTGCCAGCAGCTGGGAGGTAAACTCCTACGAGCAGTACTTC. Its translation: CASSWEVNSYEQYF.

J is TRBJ2-7 and V is TRBV19, with TRBD1 as a possible D gene (5 bases). This CDR3 contains 16 residues. Germline lookup yields CDR1 LNHDA and CDR2 SQIVND (reference sequence). V lost 3 bases, J lost 0 bases, and 15 bases lay in between. CDR3 region: CASSIQPTESSYEQYF. The CDR3 DNA follows: TGTGCCAGTAGTATTCAGCCGACAGAAAGCTCCTACGAGCAGTACTTC.

CDR3 coding DNA: TGTGCCAGCAGCGGCTCAGGGACAGATACGCAGTATTTT. Translated: CASSGSGTDTQYF. This chain uses TRBV5-4 with TRBJ2-3, with D perhaps TRBD1 (5 bases). This CDR3 region has 13 residues. The V end was cut by 4 bases, the J end by 3 bases, with 9 bases between. Germline V CDR1 and CDR2: SGHNT, YYREEE (reference sequence).

V usage is TRBV27 and J usage is TRBJ2-7; D is possibly TRBD1 (5 bases). This CDR3 is built from 14 residues. V was trimmed by 3 bases and J by 8 bases, leaving 17 bases between them. Looked up from germline, CDR1 is MNHEY and CDR2 is SMNVEV (reference sequence). Here the CDR3 reads CASSFQGASPKQYF. The CDR3 DNA follows: TGTGCCAGCAGTTTCCAGGGCGCATCGCCTAAGCAGTACTTC.

This chain connects TRBV7-7 to TRBJ1-5; 8 bases are shared with TRBD1. CDR3 length equals 16 residues. With 4 bases clipped from V and 2 bases from J, the junction kept 7 bases outside the gene matches. The germline gives CDR1 SSHAT, CDR2 FNYEAQ (reference sequence). CDR3 bases: TGTGCCAGCAGCTCCCAGGGACAGGTGGGCAATCAGCCCCAGCATTTT. It encodes CASSSQGQVGNQPQHF. The complete variable domain, with remaining parts taken from reference TRBV7-7 and TRBJ1-5, reads GAGVSQSPRYKVTKRGQDVTLRCDPISSHATLYWYQQALGQGPEFLTYFNYEAQPDKSGLPSDRFSAERPEGSISTLTIQRTEQRDSAMYRCASSSQGQVGNQPQHFGDGTRLSIL.

This clone has a handful of counts. V usage is TRBV5-1 and J usage is TRBJ1-6, with D unclear. Germline CDR1 reads SGHRS; CDR2 reads YFSETQ. The CDR3 is made up of 13 amino acids. V was clipped by 1 base and J by 10 bases, with 9 bases between them. CDR3 nucleotides: TGCGCCAGCAGCTTGTCAACGGAGTCACCCCTCCACTTT. This gives the protein CASSLSTESPLHF.

In DNA, the CDR3 is TGTGCCAGCAGTTTTCAGGGTGGCTACGAGCAGTACTTC. This sequence encodes CASSFQGGYEQYF. The chain joins TRBV28 to TRBJ2-7, with a weak D call TRBD1 (5 bases). Germline assignment: CDR1 MDHEN and CDR2 SYDVKM. V lost 3 bases and J lost 3, with 9 bases in between. The CDR3 sequence is 13 residues long. Full variable domain (remainder filled in from reference TRBV28 and TRBJ2-7): DVKVTQSSRYLVKRTGEKVFLECVQDMDHENMFWYRQDPGLGLRLIYFSYDVKMKEKGDIPEGYSVSREKKERFSLILESASTNQTSMYLCASSFQGGYEQYFGPGTRLTVT.

This clone was counted once. Written as DNA, the CDR3 is TGTGCCAGCAGTTTGAACGCTAATGAAAAGATGTTTTTT. Its protein product is CASSLNANEKMFF. This chain joins TRBV12-3 or TRBV12-4 and TRBJ1-4; D ambiguous. V lost 3 bases, J lost 15 bases, and 17 bases lay in between. The length of the CDR3 is 13 residues.

A single count supports this clone. The chain has TRBV28 and TRBJ1-4, with D hard to call. CDR1 is MDHEN and CDR2 is SYDVKM in the germline V gene. The CDR3 totals 16 residues. V lost 2 bases, J lost 6 bases, and 16 bases lay in between. The CDR3 DNA reads TGTGCCAGCAGTTTAAACCCTTGGGGAGAGGATGAAAAACTGTTTTTT. It encodes CASSLNPWGEDEKLFF.

The chain uses TRBV3-1 (or the pseudogene TRBV3-2) and TRBJ1-2; no definite D call. Deletions cut 3 bases from V and 2 bases from J, with 13 bases between. CDR3 length: 15 amino acids. Germline V gives CDR1 LGHDT, CDR2 YNNKEL (reference sequence). The CDR3 here is CASSQNKEKNYGYTF. The DNA of the CDR3 is TGTGCCAGCAGCCAGAATAAAGAGAAAAACTATGGCTACACCTTC.

V and J are TRBV19 and TRBJ1-6; 8 nucleotides line up with TRBD1. Trimming removed 4 bases from V and 9 bases from J; junction bases left unmatched: 11. Germline V lookup: CDR1 LNHDA, CDR2 SQIVND (reference sequence). The CDR3 extends over 16 amino acids. The CDR3 loop is CASSTQAQGAGSPLHF. For the CDR3, the DNA is TGTGCCAGTAGTACCCAAGCCCAGGGGGCTGGTTCACCCCTCCACTTT.

This clone has only a few counts. CDR3 sequence reads: CASSLAGQGYTF. The CDR3 nucleotides are TGCGCCAGCAGCTTGGCAGGTCAAGGCTACACCTTC. The chain has TRBV5-1 and TRBJ1-2; D gene unclear. Germline V gene lookup returns CDR1 SGHRS and CDR2 YFSETQ. With 0 bases removed from V and 8 bases from J, the gap between germline ends came to 8 bases. The CDR3 loop spans 12 amino acids. Filled out from reference TRBV5-1 and TRBJ1-2, the complete variable domain reads KAGVTQTPRYLIKTRGQQVTLSCSPISGHRSVSWYQQTPGQGLQFLFEYFSETQRNKGNFPGRFSGRQFSNSRSEMNVSTLELGDSALYLCASSLAGQGYTFGSGTRLTVV.

The chain recombines TRBV5-4 with TRBJ2-5; TRBD2 agrees at 11 bases. This CDR3 is 17 amino acids long. CDR1 and CDR2 (germline): SGHNT, YYREEE (reference sequence). Trimming took 5 bases from V and 5 from J; bases not matched to a gene: 14. CDR3 DNA sequence: TGTGCCAGCAGTCCGATCTTTACTAGCGGGAGCCCCGAGACCCAGTACTTC. Amino acids: CASSPIFTSGSPETQYF.

This rearrangement joins TRBV18 to TRBJ2-3; D possibly corresponds to TRBD2 (5 bases). This CDR3 region has 15 residues. Germline V gives CDR1 KGHSH, CDR2 LQKENI. V was clipped by 3 bases and J by 2 bases, with 12 bases between them. DNA of the CDR3: TGTGCCAGCTCACCGACCGGAGGATACACAGATACGCAGTATTTT. The encoded protein is CASSPTGGYTDTQYF. Looking up the rest from reference TRBV18 and TRBJ2-3 gives the full variable domain: NAGVMQNPRHLVRRRGQEARLRCSPMKGHSHVYWYRQLPEEGLKFMVYLQKENIIDESGMPKERFSAEFPKEGPSILRIQQVVRGDSAAYFCASSPTGGYTDTQYFGPGTRLTVL.

This sequence joins TRBV2 and TRBJ1-1; D perhaps matches TRBD1 (6 bases). The CDR3 spans 15 residues. CDR1 is SNHLY, CDR2 FYNNEI, per germline. Trimming pared 6 bases from V and 7 bases from J, leaving 21 bases between. CDR3 in amino acids: CASRLNYPGVHEAFF. For the CDR3, the DNA is TGTGCCAGCAGACTTAATTACCCAGGGGTACATGAAGCTTTCTTT.

The V and J genes are TRBV6-5 and TRBJ1-1; weak D call: TRBD1 (5 bases). V dropped 6 bases and J dropped 5 bases, with 7 bases sitting between them. Germline V gene lookup returns CDR1 MNHEY and CDR2 SVGAGI. The CDR3 covers 11 residues. The CDR3 region is CASRQGTEAFF. The CDR3 DNA sequence: TGTGCCAGCAGGCAGGGAACTGAAGCTTTCTTT.

The chain is built from TRBV6-5 and TRBJ2-7; TRBD2 might be the D (6 bases). Germline CDR1 is MNHEY and CDR2 is SVGAGI. The CDR3 covers 14 residues. Between the trimmed V and J ends, which lost 2 bases and 4 bases, there was a span of 12 bases. For the CDR3, the DNA is TGTGCCAGCAGTTACAATTTGGGGAGGTACGAGCAGTACTTC. Amino acids: CASSYNLGRYEQYF.